Below, one T cell receptor (beta chain) is given with its context. This sample is part of a study of technical replicates of blood from a few donors. Trimming left V 8 bases short and J 4 bases short, with 19 bases between. Germline CDR1 reads SQVTM; CDR2 reads ANQGSEA. CDR3 length equals 14 residues. Data came from immunoSEQ multiplex PCR; TCRdb stores just in-frame clones and leaves some out. The sample contains around 70,000 clones, under 95% of which appear only once. This sequence originates from a human donor in good health. Material for sequencing was T cells isolated from PBMCs. The chain is built from TRBV29-1 and TRBJ2-3; D possibly corresponds to TRBD1 (7 bases). The CDR3 reads CSIRQGGIADTQYF. The CDR3, as DNA: TGCAGCATAAGACAGGGAGGAATAGCAGATACGCAGTATTTT.